This TCR beta chain came from a study of cytomegalovirus exposure and HLA in healthy donors. Study-wide results and caveats: A highly shared variant cluster was judged a likely technical artifact. Among TCR beta chains, those listed as cytomegalovirus-associated numbered some 160.

From germline, CDR1 is SGHNT and CDR2 YYREEE (reference sequence). There are 13 residues in the CDR3. V trimming: 3 bases; J trimming: 3 bases; junction bases outside the gene matches: 0. The PCR contained 60 Vbeta and 13 Jbeta primers. Assay used: immunoSEQ multiplex PCR; TCRdb lists only in-frame clones, some missing. The sample includes roughly 160,000 clones, 70% to 90% of them seen just once. On this clone itself: The antigen is unknown.

The V and J genes are TRBV5-4 and TRBJ2-5; TRBD1 matches 9 bases. Sequencing was done on a sample of PBMCs. The clonotype originates from a man younger than 30 in good health and CMV-seropositive. Written as DNA, the CDR3 is TGTGCCAGCAGCTGGGACAGGGAAGAGACCCAGTACTTC. It encodes CASSWDREETQYF. The full variable domain, its missing parts supplied by reference TRBV5-4 and TRBJ2-5, is ETGVTQSPTHLIKTRGQQVTLRCSSQSGHNTVSWYQQALGQGPQFIFQYYREEENGRGNFPPRFSGLQFPNYSSELNVNALELDDSALYLCASSWDREETQYFGPGTRLLVL.